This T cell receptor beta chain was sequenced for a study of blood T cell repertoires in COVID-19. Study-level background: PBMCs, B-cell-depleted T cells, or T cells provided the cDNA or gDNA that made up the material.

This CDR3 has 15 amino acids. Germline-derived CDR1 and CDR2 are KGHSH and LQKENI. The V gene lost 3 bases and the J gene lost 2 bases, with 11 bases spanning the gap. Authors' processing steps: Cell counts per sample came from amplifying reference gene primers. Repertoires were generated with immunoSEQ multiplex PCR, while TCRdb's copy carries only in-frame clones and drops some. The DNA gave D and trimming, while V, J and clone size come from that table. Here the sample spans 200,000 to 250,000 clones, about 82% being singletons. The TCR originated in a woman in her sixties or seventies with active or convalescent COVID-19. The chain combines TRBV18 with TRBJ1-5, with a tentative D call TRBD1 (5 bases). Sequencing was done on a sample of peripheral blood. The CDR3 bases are TGTGCCAGCTCACCCCAGGGTGTCGGCAATCAGCCCCAGCATTTT. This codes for CASSPQGVGNQPQHF.